This T cell receptor (beta chain) was profiled in a study of shared clonotypes between healthy human individuals. About the study: Used for every donor were three CD4 naive, three CD4 memory, two CD8 naive and one CD8 memory plate. Study outcomes and limitations: Naive CD4 clonotypes overlapped across a handful of donors at around 4.8%.

CDR3 length: 15 amino acids. Unmatched junction bases numbered 8, after V lost 5 bases and J lost 4 bases. Looked up from germline, CDR1 is MDHEN and CDR2 is SYDVKM. A note on this clone: The antigen remains undetermined. This specimen includes other DNA sequences encoding the same CDR3.

A deep-level run was used for the assay. Repertoires were generated with immunoSEQ multiplex PCR, while TCRdb's copy carries only in-frame clones and drops some. The sample includes roughly 1,600,000 clones, approximately 98.5% of them seen just once. Sequencing was done on a sample of naive CD4+ T cells sorted from blood. The subset here: CD45RA+ positively selected. The sequence was obtained from a man aged 30-40 years in good health. The gene calls are TRBV28 and TRBJ1-5; 7 nucleotides match TRBD1. The CDR3 DNA reads as TGTGCCAGCAGTCCAAGACAGGGAATGAATCAGCCCCAGCATTTT. Amino acid sequence: CASSPRQGMNQPQHF.